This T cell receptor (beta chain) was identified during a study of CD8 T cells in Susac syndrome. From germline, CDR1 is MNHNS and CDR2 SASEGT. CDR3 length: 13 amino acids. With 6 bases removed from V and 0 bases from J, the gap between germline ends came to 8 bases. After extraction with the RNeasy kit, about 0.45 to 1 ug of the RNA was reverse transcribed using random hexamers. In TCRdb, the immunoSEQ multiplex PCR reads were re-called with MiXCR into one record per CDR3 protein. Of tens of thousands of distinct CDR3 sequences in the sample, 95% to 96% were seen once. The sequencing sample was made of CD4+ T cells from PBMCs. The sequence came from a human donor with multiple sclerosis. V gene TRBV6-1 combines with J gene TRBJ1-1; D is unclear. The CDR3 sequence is CASRTQMNTEAFF. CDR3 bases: TGTGCCAGCAGGACGCAGATGAACACTGAAGCTTTCTTT.